These 24 T cell receptor beta chains came from one sample sequenced in a study of vaccination and CD4 T cells after COVID-19. The sample's treatment: roughly nine-day PBMC culture with coronavirus spike peptide pools or control peptides (ViraFEST assay). No antigen has been assigned to these receptors. Cultured CD4+ T-cell DNA underwent Oncomine TCR Beta short-read sequencing. Via MiXCR, TCRdb re-called the PCR reads, giving one row per CDR3 protein. Of more than 9,000 distinct CDR3 sequences in the sample, about 51% were seen once. Sequenced input: CD4+ T cells from blood, cultured in vitro. These receptors were obtained from a human donor who had recovered from COVID-19.

The chain uses TRBV7-9 and TRBJ2-3; 9 bases are a match to TRBD2. The CDR3 has 14 residues. CDR1 is SEHNR, CDR2 FQNEAQ, per germline (reference sequence). The J segment lost 4 bases and the V segment lost 5 bases, leaving 4 bases of the junction unmatched. This chain's CDR3 is CASSMTSGPDTQYF. In DNA form, the CDR3 reads TGTGCCAGCAGCATGACTAGCGGCCCAGATACGCAGTATTTT.

J is TRBJ2-1 and V is TRBV20-1; TRBD2 matches at 10 bases. This CDR3 spans 15 amino acids. The ends lost 4 bases at V and 7 bases at J; junction bases unmatched: 10. CDR1 and CDR2 from the germline V gene are DFQATT and SNEGSKA (reference sequence). CDR3 amino acids: CSANSGRSMGNEQFF. The CDR3 DNA follows: TGCAGTGCTAATAGCGGGAGGTCGATGGGGAATGAGCAGTTCTTC.

This sequence joins TRBV20-1 and TRBJ1-2; D is possibly TRBD1 (5 bases). The CDR3 spans 13 residues. Trimming cost V 1 base and J 7 bases, with 13 bases left between them. In germline, CDR1 is DFQATT, CDR2 SNEGSKA (reference sequence). As DNA, the CDR3 is TGCAGTGCTAGAGGGGCAACCGGGGGTGGCTACACCTTC. Its translation: CSARGATGGGYTF.

With respect to this clonotype: It is likely a read error, because the conserved phenylalanine at the end of the CDR3 is missing. J is TRBJ1-2 and V is TRBV27, with 8 positions matching TRBD1. CDR3 length equals 16 residues. Germline V lookup: CDR1 MNHEY, CDR2 SMNVEV (reference sequence). V lost 3 bases, J lost 7 bases, and 13 bases stayed unmatched. CDR3 coding DNA: TGTGCCAGCAGTTTGGACAGGGCCCCATCGCCGGTTGGCTACACCCTC. Its protein product is CASSLDRAPSPVGYTL.

The J gene is TRBJ2-7, the V gene TRBV2; the D gene is possibly TRBD2 (5 bases). Trimming cost V 11 bases and J 2 bases, with 13 bases left between them. The CDR3 is 12 residues long. Per the germline V gene, CDR1 is SNHLY and CDR2 is FYNNEI. The DNA of the CDR3 is TGTGCCGTGCATAGCGAGCCCTACGAGCAGTACTTC. Amino acids: CAVHSEPYEQYF.

The chain combines TRBV14 with TRBJ2-5; D is perhaps TRBD1 (6 bases). Germline V gene sequence: CDR1 SGHDN, CDR2 FVKESK. Trimming pared 0 bases from V and 5 bases from J, leaving 10 bases between. The CDR3 has 14 amino acids. The CDR3 protein is CASSQESRGETQYF. The CDR3 DNA reads as TGTGCCAGCAGCCAAGAGTCCAGGGGTGAGACCCAGTACTTC. Together with reference TRBV14 and TRBJ2-5, the CDR3 gives the full variable domain: EAGVTQFPSHSVIEKGQTVTLRCDPISGHDNLYWYRRVMGKEIKFLLHFVKESKQDESGMPNNRFLAERTGGTYSTLKVQPAELEDSGVYFCASSQESRGETQYFGPGTRLLVL.

V gene TRBV19 combines with J gene TRBJ1-6, with D maybe TRBD1 (5 bases). The CDR3 sequence is 16 residues long. CDR1 and CDR2 (germline): LNHDA, SQIVND (reference sequence). The V and J ends lost 3 bases and 3 bases respectively, with 12 bases between them. The CDR3 DNA reads as TGTGCCAGTAGTATCCACAGGACCAACTATAATTCACCCCTCCACTTT. Translation gives CASSIHRTNYNSPLHF.

This clonotype was counted between two and nine times. This rearrangement joins TRBV20-1 to TRBJ1-1, with a possible D match to TRBD1 (5 bases). In germline, CDR1 is DFQATT, CDR2 SNEGSKA (reference sequence). The CDR3 is 13 amino acids. V was shortened by 6 bases and J by 1 base, with 12 bases between the two germline ends. The CDR3 DNA reads TGCAGTGCATCGGACGGGGGGAACACTGAAGCTTTCTTT. It yields the protein CSASDGGNTEAFF.

The chain links TRBV30 to TRBJ1-5; D ambiguous. The germline V gene has CDR1 GTSNPN and CDR2 SVGIG (reference sequence). The CDR3 loop spans 15 amino acids. V gave up 2 bases and J gave up 5 bases, with 16 bases separating them. The CDR3 region has the DNA TGTGCCTGGAGTATCCGACATACCGGGGATCAGCCCCAGCATTTT. It is translated as CAWSIRHTGDQPQHF. The full variable domain, its missing parts supplied by reference TRBV30 and TRBJ1-5, is SQTIHQWPATLVQPVGSPLSLECTVEGTSNPNLYWYRQAAGRGLQLLFYSVGIGQISSEVPQNLSASRPQDRQFILSSKKLLLSDSGFYLCAWSIRHTGDQPQHFGDGTRLSIL.

This chain uses TRBV6-2 or TRBV6-3 with TRBJ2-7; D perhaps matches TRBD2 (7 bases). V lost 6 bases, J lost 7 bases, and 10 bases lay in between. Germline V gives CDR1 MNHEY, CDR2 SVGEGT. The CDR3 contains 11 residues. The CDR3 sequence: CASSEGGEQYF. The CDR3 DNA is TGTGCCAGCAGCGAGGGGGGGGAGCAGTACTTC.

CDR3 protein: CSARDQRAGSYNEQFF. In DNA form, the CDR3 reads TGCAGTGCTAGAGATCAGCGGGCCGGGTCCTACAATGAGCAGTTCTTC. The chain links TRBV20-1 to TRBJ2-1; perhaps TRBD2 as D (6 bases). The V gene lost 0 bases and the J gene lost 1 base, with 13 bases spanning the gap. The CDR3 is 16 residues long. Germline-derived CDR1 and CDR2 are DFQATT and SNEGSKA (reference sequence).

V gene TRBV20-1 combines with J gene TRBJ2-1; 10 bases line up with TRBD2. CDR3 length: 15 amino acids. The ends lost 0 bases at V and 5 bases at J; junction bases unmatched: 4. Germline V lookup: CDR1 DFQATT, CDR2 SNEGSKA (reference sequence). CDR3 nucleotide sequence: TGCAGTGCTAGAGAGACTAGCGGGCGGAACAATGAGCAGTTCTTC. As protein: CSARETSGRNNEQFF.

J is TRBJ1-2 and V is TRBV19, with D possibly matching TRBD1 (5 bases). Germline V gene data show CDR1 as LNHDA and CDR2 as SQIVND (reference sequence). Trimming stripped 2 bases from V and 4 bases from J, with 11 bases between. The CDR3 totals 14 residues. The CDR3 region has the DNA TGTGCCAGTAGTATATTGGGCAGGGTCTATGGCTACACCTTC. Translating it yields CASSILGRVYGYTF.

The count of this clonotype is one. CDR3 sequence (DNA): TGCAGTGCTAGAGATCGGCAGGGGGGGCAGAACAATGAGCAGTTCTTC. It yields the protein CSARDRQGGQNNEQFF. The V call is TRBV20-1, the J call TRBJ2-1, with D perhaps being TRBD1 or TRBD2 (7 bases each). V gave up 0 bases and J gave up 5 bases, with 17 bases separating them. In germline, CDR1 is DFQATT, CDR2 SNEGSKA (reference sequence). The length of the CDR3 is 16 residues.

The V call is TRBV27, the J call TRBJ1-1; no clear D. Germline lookup yields CDR1 MNHEY and CDR2 SMNVEV (reference sequence). Trimming left V 2 bases short and J 11 bases short, with 15 bases between. The CDR3 loop spans 13 amino acids. The CDR3 bases are TGTGCCAGCAGTTTAGTAGCCAGGTCGTCCGCTTTCTTT. Protein product: CASSLVARSSAFF.

This clonotype showed up just a few times. V is TRBV7-2 and J is TRBJ2-7, with 8 bases matching TRBD2. The CDR3 totals 15 residues. Germline lookup yields CDR1 SGHTA and CDR2 FQGNSA. The V gene end was trimmed by 3 bases and the J gene end by 4 bases; junction bases not matched to a gene: 8. The CDR3 here is CASSFSRGGGYEQYF. CDR3 nucleotides: TGTGCCAGCAGCTTCTCCCGGGGGGGAGGATACGAGCAGTACTTC.

This clonotype has more than one count but fewer than ten. The CDR3 here is CAWSVRGLDGYTF. CDR3 DNA sequence: TGTGCCTGGAGTGTACGGGGGCTCGATGGCTACACCTTC. This chain links TRBV30 with TRBJ1-2; D possibly corresponds to TRBD1 (6 bases). The length of the CDR3 is 13 residues. Trimming pared 0 bases from V and 6 bases from J, leaving 11 bases between. Germline V lookup: CDR1 GTSNPN, CDR2 SVGIG (reference sequence). Based on the CDR3 plus reference TRBV30 and TRBJ1-2, the full variable domain is SQTIHQWPATLVQPVGSPLSLECTVEGTSNPNLYWYRQAAGRGLQLLFYSVGIGQISSEVPQNLSASRPQDRQFILSSKKLLLSDSGFYLCAWSVRGLDGYTFGSGTRLTVV.

The chain links TRBV11-3 to TRBJ2-5; 9 bases are a match to TRBD2. This CDR3 contains 14 residues. CDR1 is SGHNT, CDR2 YENEEA, per germline. Trimming took 2 bases from V and 5 from J; bases not matched to a gene: 3. The CDR3 reads CASSLRRGGETQYF. CDR3 nucleotide sequence: TGTGCCAGCAGCTTACGGCGGGGGGGTGAGACCCAGTACTTC. Full variable domain (outside the CDR3, taken from reference TRBV11-3 and TRBJ2-5): EAGVVQSPRYKIIEKKQPVAFWCNPISGHNTLYWYLQNLGQGPELLIRYENEEAVDDSQLPKDRFSAERLKGVDSTLKIQPAELGDSAVYLCASSLRRGGETQYFGPGTRLLVL.

This clonotype was seen only a few times. The chain carries TRBV6-1 and TRBJ1-1; a weak D match, TRBD1 (6 bases). Germline assignment: CDR1 MNHNS and CDR2 SASEGT. Trimming removed 7 bases from V and 4 bases from J, with 16 bases in between. CDR3 length: 14 residues. CDR3 sequence (DNA): TGTGCCAGCAACTCCCAAGGGGGAGGCACTGAAGCTTTCTTT. This sequence encodes CASNSQGGGTEAFF.

This clonotype was recorded a few times. J is TRBJ2-5 and V is TRBV20-1, with D perhaps given as TRBD1 or TRBD2 (5 bases each). The CDR3 runs 14 residues. Germline assignment: CDR1 DFQATT and CDR2 SNEGSKA (reference sequence). V lost 0 bases and J lost 5, with 13 bases in between. CDR3 in amino acids: CSARDWQGGETQYF. The CDR3 DNA sequence: TGCAGTGCTAGAGATTGGCAGGGCGGGGAGACCCAGTACTTC.

This clonotype was observed once. This chain joins TRBV5-1 and TRBJ1-1, with D uncertain. V lost 2 bases to trimming and J lost 5 bases, with 13 bases between them. This CDR3 spans 14 amino acids. Germline V gene data show CDR1 as SGHRS and CDR2 as YFSETQ. CDR3 in amino acids: CASSFLGEGTEAFF. The CDR3, as DNA: TGCGCCAGCAGCTTTCTAGGAGAAGGGACTGAAGCTTTCTTT.

The rearrangement uses TRBV11-3 and TRBJ2-5; 9 nucleotides line up with TRBD2. The CDR3 covers 16 residues. With 5 bases clipped from V and 4 bases from J, the junction kept 11 bases outside the gene matches. Per the germline V gene, CDR1 is SGHNT and CDR2 is YENEEA. CDR3 in amino acids: CASSAYERGAGETQYF. DNA for the CDR3: TGTGCCAGCAGCGCCTATGAGCGGGGGGCCGGAGAGACCCAGTACTTC.

The CDR3 nucleotides are TGCAGCGTTGGGGAGGGCGGGGGAACAGATACGCAGTATTTT. The encoded protein is CSVGEGGGTDTQYF. V usage is TRBV29-1 and J usage is TRBJ2-3; 7 positions match TRBD2. Germline lookup yields CDR1 SQVTM and CDR2 ANQGSEA. Losses at the gene ends were 4 bases for V and 3 bases for J; bases not matched to a gene: 7. The CDR3 sequence is 14 residues long.

The gene calls are TRBV2 and TRBJ1-1; D unresolved. The CDR3 is 13 residues long. Trimming took 8 bases from V and 0 from J, leaving 10 bases between them. Germline assignment: CDR1 SNHLY and CDR2 FYNNEI. CDR3 loop: CASGRDMNTEAFF. Here the CDR3 DNA reads TGTGCCAGCGGAAGAGATATGAACACTGAAGCTTTCTTT.